A single sample gave rise to the 9 T cell receptor beta chains below, sequenced in a study of shared clonotypes between healthy human individuals. The method was immunoSEQ multiplex PCR; TCRdb's version includes in-frame clones alone and lacks a portion of them. The sample includes some 2 million clones, just under 95% seen only once; the top ten take 1% to 1.5%. In the naive CD8 group, cells lacked CD45RO and were positively selected for CCR7, so terminally differentiated effector memory CD45RA+ cells were left out. Sequenced: naive CD8+ T cells sorted from blood. The receptors here all came from a man in his late teens or twenties in good health.

The chain couples TRBV10-3 to TRBJ1-2; D not resolved. The germline V and J ends were trimmed by 2 bases and 8 bases, with 9 bases remaining between them. The CDR3 has 12 residues. Per the germline V gene, CDR1 is ENHRY and CDR2 is SYGVKD. The chain's CDR3 is CAISENSRGYTF. CDR3 coding DNA: TGTGCCATCAGTGAGAACAGTCGGGGCTACACCTTC.

The gene calls are TRBV9 and TRBJ2-7; TRBD1 matches at 8 bases. This CDR3 is built from 15 residues. V shed 3 bases and J 5 bases; nucleotides not matched to a gene: 10. Germline CDR1 and CDR2: SGDLS and YYNGEE. CDR3 protein: CASSARLGTGDEQYF. The CDR3 nucleotides are TGTGCCAGCAGCGCCCGACTCGGGACAGGCGACGAGCAGTACTTC.

This chain uses TRBV27 with TRBJ2-7; TRBD1 aligns across 8 bases. This CDR3 region has 15 residues. Trimming removed 5 bases from V and 3 bases from J; junction bases left unmatched: 9. The germline V gene encodes CDR1 MNHEY and CDR2 SMNVEV (reference sequence). The CDR3 region has the DNA TGTGCCAGCAGTACGACAGGGGACAGGCGCTACGAGCAGTACTTC. It specifies CASSTTGDRRYEQYF.

V usage is TRBV21-1 and J usage is TRBJ2-7; the table assigns TRBD1, which was not confirmed against the DNA. TRBV21-1 corresponds to a pseudogene. The CDR3 loop spans 14 amino acids. CDR3 DNA: TGTGCCAGCAGCCCGCTTAACAGGGGTTACGAGCAGTACTTC. Amino acid sequence: CASSPLNRGYEQYF.

Concerning this clone itself: Other DNA sequences in this sample translate to the same CDR3. The chain carries TRBV2 and TRBJ2-7, with D possibly TRBD2 on 5 matching bases. The germline CDR1 and CDR2 sequences are SNHLY and FYNNEI. Trimming pared 4 bases from V and 0 bases from J, leaving 10 bases between. The CDR3 sequence is 14 residues long. The CDR3, as DNA: TGTGCCAGCAGTGTGGCGGGCATCTCCTACGAGCAGTACTTC. This codes for CASSVAGISYEQYF. Based on the CDR3 plus reference TRBV2 and TRBJ2-7, the full variable domain is EPEVTQTPSHQVTQMGQEVILRCVPISNHLYFYWYRQILGQKVEFLVSFYNNEISEKSEIFDDQFSVERPDGSNFTLKIRSTKLEDSAMYFCASSVAGISYEQYFGPGTRLTVT.

The rearrangement uses TRBV6-5 and TRBJ2-7, with TRBD1 matching 10 bases. From germline, CDR1 is MNHEY and CDR2 SVGAGI. This CDR3 contains 16 residues. With V trimmed by 0 bases and J by 3 bases, 5 bases remained unmatched. Written as DNA, the CDR3 is TGTGCCAGCAGTTACTCGACAGGGGGCAAGATCTACGAGCAGTACTTC. Protein sequence: CASSYSTGGKIYEQYF.

This chain connects TRBV15 to TRBJ2-2; tentatively, D is TRBD1 (5 bases). Germline V CDR1 and CDR2: LNHNV, YYDKDF (reference sequence). The V end was cut by 6 bases, the J end by 2 bases, with 19 bases between. The CDR3 is 17 amino acids. For the CDR3, the DNA is TGTGCCACCAGTACTCCTGACGACAGTACTAACACCGGGGAGCTGTTTTTT. Amino acid sequence: CATSTPDDSTNTGELFF.

The chain recombines TRBV5-4 with TRBJ1-1, with D possibly being TRBD1 (6 bases). V was clipped by 0 bases and J by 4 bases, with 13 bases between them. CDR1 SGHNT and CDR2 YYREEE come from the germline V gene (reference sequence). The CDR3 contains 15 residues. The CDR3 loop is CASSLVGGPGTEAFF. CDR3 bases: TGTGCCAGCAGCTTGGTCGGGGGGCCGGGCACTGAAGCTTTCTTT.

The rearrangement links TRBV2 to TRBJ2-7, with 7 bases fitting TRBD2. Germline CDR1 is SNHLY and CDR2 is FYNNEI. The CDR3 totals 17 residues. With V trimmed by 10 bases and J by 1 base, 19 bases remained unmatched. CDR3 nucleotide sequence: TGTGCCACCCAGTTTACGGGGGGAAGCCCCTATTCCTACGAGCAGTACTTC. Protein sequence: CATQFTGGSPYSYEQYF.